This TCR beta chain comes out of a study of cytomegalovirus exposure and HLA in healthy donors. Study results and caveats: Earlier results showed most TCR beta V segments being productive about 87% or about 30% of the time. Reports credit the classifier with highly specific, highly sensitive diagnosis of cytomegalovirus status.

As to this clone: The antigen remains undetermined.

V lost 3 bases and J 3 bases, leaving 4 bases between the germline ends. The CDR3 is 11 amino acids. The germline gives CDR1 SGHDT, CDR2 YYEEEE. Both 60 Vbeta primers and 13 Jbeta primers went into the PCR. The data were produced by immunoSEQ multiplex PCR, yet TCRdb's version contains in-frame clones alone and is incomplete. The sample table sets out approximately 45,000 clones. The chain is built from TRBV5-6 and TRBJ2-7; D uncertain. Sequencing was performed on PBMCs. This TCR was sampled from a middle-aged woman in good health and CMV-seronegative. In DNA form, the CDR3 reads TGTGCCAGCAGCTACAACTACGAGCAGTACTTC. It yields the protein CASSYNYEQYF. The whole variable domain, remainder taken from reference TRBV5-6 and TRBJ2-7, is DAGVTQSPTHLIKTRGQQVTLRCSPKSGHDTVSWYQQALGQGPQFIFQYYEEEERQRGNFPDRFSGHQFPNYSSELNVNALLLGDSALYLCASSYNYEQYFGPGTRLTVT.